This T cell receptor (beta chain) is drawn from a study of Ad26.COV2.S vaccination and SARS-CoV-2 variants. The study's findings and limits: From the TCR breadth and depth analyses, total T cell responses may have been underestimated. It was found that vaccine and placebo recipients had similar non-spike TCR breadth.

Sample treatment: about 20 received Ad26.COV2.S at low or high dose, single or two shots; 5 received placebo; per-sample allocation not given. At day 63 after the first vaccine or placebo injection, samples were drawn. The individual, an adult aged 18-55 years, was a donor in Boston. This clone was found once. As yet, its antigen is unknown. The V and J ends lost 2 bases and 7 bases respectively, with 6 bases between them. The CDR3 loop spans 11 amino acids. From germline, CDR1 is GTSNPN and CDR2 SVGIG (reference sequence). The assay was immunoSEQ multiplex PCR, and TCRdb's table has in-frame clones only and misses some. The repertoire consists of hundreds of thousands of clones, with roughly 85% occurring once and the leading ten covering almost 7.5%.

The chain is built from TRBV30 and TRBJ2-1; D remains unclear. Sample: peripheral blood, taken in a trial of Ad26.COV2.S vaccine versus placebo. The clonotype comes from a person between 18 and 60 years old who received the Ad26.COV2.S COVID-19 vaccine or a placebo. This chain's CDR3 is CAWSLGNEQFF. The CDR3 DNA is TGTGCCTGGAGTCTAGGGAATGAGCAGTTCTTC.